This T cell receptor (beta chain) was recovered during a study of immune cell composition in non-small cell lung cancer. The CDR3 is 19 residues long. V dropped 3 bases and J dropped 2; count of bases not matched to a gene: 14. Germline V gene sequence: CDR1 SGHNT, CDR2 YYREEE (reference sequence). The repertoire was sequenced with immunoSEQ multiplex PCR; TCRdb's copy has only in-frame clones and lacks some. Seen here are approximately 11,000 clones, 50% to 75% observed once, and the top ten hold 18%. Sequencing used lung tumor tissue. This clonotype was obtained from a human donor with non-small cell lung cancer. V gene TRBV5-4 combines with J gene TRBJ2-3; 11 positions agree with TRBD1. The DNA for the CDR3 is TGTGCCAGCAGCTGGGGACGGACAGGGGGCGGGGGGGCCACAGATACGCAGTATTTT. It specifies CASSWGRTGGGGATDTQYF.